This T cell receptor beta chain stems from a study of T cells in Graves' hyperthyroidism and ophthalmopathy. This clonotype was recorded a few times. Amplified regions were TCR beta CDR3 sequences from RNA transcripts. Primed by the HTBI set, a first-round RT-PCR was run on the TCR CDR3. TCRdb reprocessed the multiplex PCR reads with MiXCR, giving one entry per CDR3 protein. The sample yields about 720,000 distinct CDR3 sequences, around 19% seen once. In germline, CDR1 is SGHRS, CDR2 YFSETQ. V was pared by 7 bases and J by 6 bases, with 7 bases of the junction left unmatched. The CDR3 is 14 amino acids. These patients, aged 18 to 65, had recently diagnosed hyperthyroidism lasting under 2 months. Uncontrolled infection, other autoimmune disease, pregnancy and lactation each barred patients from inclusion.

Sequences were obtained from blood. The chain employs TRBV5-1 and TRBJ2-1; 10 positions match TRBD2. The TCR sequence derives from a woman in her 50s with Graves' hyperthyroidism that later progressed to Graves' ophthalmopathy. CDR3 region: CASGGLARRNEQFF. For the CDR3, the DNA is TGCGCCAGCGGGGGACTAGCGAGACGCAATGAGCAGTTCTTC.